The next 26 T cell receptor beta chains were all read from a single sample in a study of control samples from healthy donors and cancer patients. The table came from immunoSEQ multiplex PCR; TCRdb's copy has only in-frame clones and leaves some out. The sample carries fewer than 150,000 clones, roughly 92% recorded once. Sequenced sample: blood. All receptors derive from a woman younger than 35 in good health.

The chain links TRBV9 to TRBJ2-5, with TRBD2 matching over 15 bases. CDR3 length: 19 residues. V was clipped by 3 bases and J by 0 bases; unmatched bases: 9. Germline CDR1 is SGDLS and CDR2 is YYNGEE. The CDR3 sequence: CASSAGLAGGRLYQETQYF. The DNA for the CDR3 is TGTGCCAGCAGCGCCGGACTAGCGGGGGGGAGGCTGTACCAAGAGACCCAGTACTTC. The complete variable domain, with remaining parts taken from reference TRBV9 and TRBJ2-5, reads DSGVTQTPKHLITATGQRVTLRCSPRSGDLSVYWYQQSLDQGLQFLIQYYNGEERAKGNILERFSAQQFPDLHSELNLSSLELGDSALYFCASSAGLAGGRLYQETQYFGPGTRLLVL.

The rearrangement joins TRBV5-1 to TRBJ2-3, with D possibly matching TRBD2 (6 bases). V was trimmed by 6 bases and J by 6 bases, leaving 14 bases between them. Looked up from germline, CDR1 is SGHRS and CDR2 is YFSETQ. There are 13 residues in the CDR3. The CDR3 nucleotides are TGCGCCAGCAACCCGGGGGTGGCGGATACGCAGTATTTT. This sequence encodes CASNPGVADTQYF.

The chain couples TRBV12-5 to TRBJ1-1; 12 nucleotides agree with TRBD1. The CDR3 consists of 18 residues. Germline V gene data show CDR1 as LGHNT and CDR2 as FRNRAP. With 0 bases clipped from V and 1 base from J, the junction kept 6 bases outside the gene matches. The CDR3 loop reads CASGLVLGTGGKNTEAFF. The CDR3 nucleotides read TGTGCTAGTGGTTTGGTACTAGGGACAGGGGGCAAGAACACTGAAGCTTTCTTT. The full variable domain, with the rest looked up from reference TRBV12-5 and TRBJ1-1, is DARVTQTPRHKVTEMGQEVTMRCQPILGHNTVFWYRQTMMQGLELLAYFRNRAPLDDSGMPKDRFSAEMPDATLATLKIQPSEPRDSAVYFCASGLVLGTGGKNTEAFFGQGTRLTVV.

The rearrangement joins TRBV15 to TRBJ2-7; 7 positions agree with TRBD1. The V gene end was trimmed by 6 bases and the J gene end by 2 bases; junction bases not matched to a gene: 4. The CDR3 covers 13 residues. CDR1 LNHNV and CDR2 YYDKDF come from the germline V gene (reference sequence). CDR3 sequence: CATRGDSPYEQYF. CDR3 sequence (DNA): TGTGCCACCAGAGGGGACAGCCCCTACGAGCAGTACTTC.

The V call is TRBV30, the J call TRBJ1-2; D gene unclear. V lost 2 bases to trimming and J lost 6 bases, with 10 bases between them. Germline V lookup: CDR1 GTSNPN, CDR2 SVGIG (reference sequence). There are 12 residues in the CDR3. CDR3 sequence reads: CAWSHNGNGYTF. The DNA for the CDR3 is TGTGCCTGGAGTCATAACGGGAATGGCTACACCTTC.

The gene calls are TRBV29-1 and TRBJ1-1; 9 bases line up with TRBD1. The ends lost 7 bases at V and 1 base at J; junction bases unmatched: 4. CDR1 is SQVTM and CDR2 is ANQGSEA in the germline V gene. The CDR3 contains 13 residues. The CDR3: CSAWTGANTEAFF. As DNA, the CDR3 is TGCAGCGCCTGGACAGGGGCGAACACTGAAGCTTTCTTT.

The V gene is TRBV5-1, the J gene TRBJ2-1; D remains unclear. There are 17 residues in the CDR3. Germline CDR1 reads SGHRS; CDR2 reads YFSETQ. Trimming left V 3 bases short and J 0 bases short, with 16 bases between. CDR3 in amino acids: CASSSSIEFGSYNEQFF. CDR3 nucleotide sequence: TGCGCCAGCAGCTCCTCTATAGAGTTCGGCTCCTACAATGAGCAGTTCTTC.

This chain links TRBV7-3 with TRBJ1-6; D gene uncertain. This CDR3 has 13 amino acids. V lost 5 bases to trimming and J lost 11 bases, with 13 bases between them. Germline V gene data show CDR1 as SGHTA and CDR2 as FQGTGA. In DNA, the CDR3 is TGTGCCAGCAGCCTTGGACGCAGCACACCCCTCCACTTT. This sequence encodes CASSLGRSTPLHF. The full variable domain, in which reference TRBV7-3 and TRBJ1-6 provide the parts outside the CDR3, is GAGVSQTPSNKVTEKGKYVELRCDPISGHTALYWYRQSLGQGPEFLIYFQGTGAADDSGLPNDRFFAVRPEGSVSTLKIQRTERGDSAVYLCASSLGRSTPLHFGNGTRLTVT.

This clone has a single count. This sequence joins TRBV28 and TRBJ2-5; TRBD1 agrees at 7 bases. The CDR3 sequence is 14 residues long. From germline, CDR1 is MDHEN and CDR2 SYDVKM. V was clipped by 5 bases and J by 6 bases; unmatched bases: 9. Here the CDR3 reads CASSPTGKAKTQYF. The CDR3 DNA reads as TGTGCCAGCAGTCCGACAGGGAAAGCGAAGACCCAGTACTTC.

V is TRBV7-2 and J is TRBJ1-6, with TRBD1 matching 11 bases. CDR1 and CDR2 (germline): SGHTA, FQGNSA. The V segment lost 1 base and the J segment 11 bases; nucleotides outside the gene matches: 7. The CDR3 consists of 16 residues. The CDR3 DNA reads as TGTGCCAGCAGCTTAGACAGGGACAGGGGGACCGCACCCCTCCACTTT. Translation gives CASSLDRDRGTAPLHF. The whole variable domain, remainder taken from reference TRBV7-2 and TRBJ1-6, is GAGVSQSPSNKVTEKGKDVELRCDPISGHTALYWYRQSLGQGLEFLIYFQGNSAPDKSGLPSDRFSAERTGGSVSTLTIQRTQQEDSAVYLCASSLDRDRGTAPLHFGNGTRLTVT.

Here the CDR3 DNA reads TGTGCCACCGTAACTAGTTCCTACAATGAGCAGTTCTTC. Amino acid sequence: CATVTSSYNEQFF. The rearrangement uses TRBV28 and TRBJ2-1, with D tentatively TRBD2 (5 bases). Germline CDR1 and CDR2: MDHEN and SYDVKM. The germline V and J ends were trimmed by 10 bases and 1 base, with 11 bases remaining between them. The CDR3 runs 13 residues. Complete variable domain (other parts from reference TRBV28 and TRBJ2-1): DVKVTQSSRYLVKRTGEKVFLECVQDMDHENMFWYRQDPGLGLRLIYFSYDVKMKEKGDIPEGYSVSREKKERFSLILESASTNQTSMYLCATVTSSYNEQFFGPGTRLTVL.

A note on this clone: It is unclear where the CDR3 begins or ends on the DNA, so no DNA is shown, and the CDR3 is as TCRdb lists it. The J gene is TRBJ1-5, the V gene TRBV27. A total of 15 residues make up the CDR3, ends included. Germline V CDR1 and CDR2: MNHEY, SMNVEV (reference sequence). The CDR3 region is CASSFFGAGNQPQHF.

V and J are TRBV19 and TRBJ2-1, with D possibly matching TRBD2 (6 bases). Germline CDR1 reads LNHDA; CDR2 reads SQIVND (reference sequence). Trimming took 9 bases from V and 5 from J, leaving 17 bases between them. The CDR3 contains 14 residues. CDR3 DNA: TGTGCCAGCCTCGGGATGGGGGGAAACAATGAGCAGTTCTTC. Protein: CASLGMGGNNEQFF.

This chain uses TRBV2 with TRBJ2-2; D not certain. Germline CDR1 SNHLY, CDR2 FYNNEI. This CDR3 is built from 13 residues. V shed 7 bases and J shed 6 bases, with 12 bases lying between them. The CDR3 is CASTGPLSGELFF. The CDR3 DNA follows: TGTGCCAGCACGGGCCCCTTGTCCGGGGAGCTGTTTTTT.

The chain carries TRBV5-1 and TRBJ2-2, with TRBD1 identical over 8 bases. The CDR3 runs 16 residues. The V gene end was trimmed by 0 bases and the J gene end by 2 bases; junction bases not matched to a gene: 3. From germline, CDR1 is SGHRS and CDR2 YFSETQ. The CDR3 here is CASSLGQGTNTGELFF. DNA for the CDR3: TGCGCCAGCAGCTTGGGACAGGGGACTAACACCGGGGAGCTGTTTTTT.

The chain uses TRBV7-8 and TRBJ1-2; D possibly corresponds to TRBD1 (5 bases). V dropped 5 bases and J dropped 10 bases, with 20 bases sitting between them. The CDR3 totals 14 residues. Germline loops: CDR1 SGHVS, CDR2 FQNEAQ. The CDR3 nucleotides read TGTGCCAGCAGCGCCTCCGGGACTATACCCTTCTACACCTTC. Translation gives CASSASGTIPFYTF. The full variable domain, with the rest looked up from reference TRBV7-8 and TRBJ1-2, is GAGVSQSPRYKVAKRGQDVALRCDPISGHVSLFWYQQALGQGPEFLTYFQNEAQLDKSGLPSDRFFAERPEGSVSTLKIQRTQQEDSAVYLCASSASGTIPFYTFGSGTRLTVV.

This chain links TRBV28 with TRBJ2-3, with 11 bases identical to TRBD1. CDR1 MDHEN and CDR2 SYDVKM come from the germline V gene. The V segment lost 6 bases and the J segment 5 bases; nucleotides outside the gene matches: 10. The CDR3 is 16 residues long. In nucleotides, the CDR3 is TGTGCCAGCAGGAATGCCGGGACAGGGGGTGAAGATACGCAGTATTTT. It codes for CASRNAGTGGEDTQYF.

The rearrangement links TRBV4-3 to TRBJ2-5; 10 bases line up with TRBD2. The germline gives CDR1 LGHNA, CDR2 YSLEER. The V segment lost 1 base and the J segment 5 bases; nucleotides outside the gene matches: 13. The CDR3 is 18 residues long. The CDR3 DNA reads as TGCGCCAGCAGCCAAGCTCTTAGCGGGAGGCCCCCCACGGAGACCCAGTACTTC. Encoded protein: CASSQALSGRPPTETQYF.

The chain employs TRBV5-1 and TRBJ1-5; D is undetermined. CDR1 and CDR2 (germline): SGHRS, YFSETQ. Trimming took 0 bases from V and 7 from J, leaving 11 bases between them. This CDR3 region has 14 residues. The CDR3, as DNA: TGCGCCAGCAGCTTGGATGGGGAACTGCAGCCCCAGCATTTT. It encodes CASSLDGELQPQHF.

The sample holds one count of this clone. The gene calls are TRBV19 and TRBJ1-2; TRBD1 agrees at 10 bases. The germline V gene has CDR1 LNHDA and CDR2 SQIVND (reference sequence). The CDR3 has 18 amino acids. V lost 5 bases and J lost 2; bases outside the gene matches: 14. CDR3 DNA: TGTGCCAGTAGTGTACGCAAATGGGGGACAGGGGAAAACTATGGCTACACCTTC. This codes for CASSVRKWGTGENYGYTF.

The chain employs TRBV11-1 and TRBJ2-2, with D perhaps assigned TRBD1 or TRBD2 (5 bases each). The CDR3 is 16 residues long. Trimming took off 6 bases at V and 5 bases at J, with 19 bases between the two ends. Germline V gene data show CDR1 as SGHAT and CDR2 as FQDESV (reference sequence). CDR3 sequence: CASRPTQGAWTGELFF. The CDR3 nucleotides are TGTGCCAGCAGACCTACGCAGGGAGCCTGGACCGGGGAGCTGTTTTTT.

With respect to this clone: Relative to the germline gene, one junction end is altered; a read error may explain this. The chain recombines TRBV4-1 with TRBJ2-2; the D call may be TRBD1 or TRBD2 (7 bases each). The CDR3 covers 15 residues. The germline gives CDR1 MGHRA, CDR2 YSYEKL. This CDR3 is CARSQGEGGSGELFF. In DNA form, the CDR3 reads TGCGCCCGCAGCCAGGGGGAGGGGGGCTCCGGGGAGCTGTTTTTT.

The V gene is TRBV30, the J gene TRBJ1-2; TRBD1 is a possible D gene (5 bases). CDR1 is GTSNPN and CDR2 is SVGIG in the germline V gene (reference sequence). The CDR3 sequence is 13 residues long. V dropped 3 bases and J dropped 2 bases, with 10 bases sitting between them. The DNA for the CDR3 is TGTGCCTGGAGCCGGGGGGGGAACTATGGCTACACCTTC. It is translated as CAWSRGGNYGYTF.

The CDR3 coding sequence is TGTGCCACCAAAGGACTAGCGCAGACCGGGGAGCTGTTTTTT. The encoded protein is CATKGLAQTGELFF. The chain combines TRBV15 with TRBJ2-2; 9 positions match TRBD2. J lost 5 bases, V lost 7 bases, and 5 bases had no gene match. There are 14 residues in the CDR3. CDR1 and CDR2 (germline): LNHNV, YYDKDF (reference sequence).

This chain uses TRBV9 with TRBJ1-2, with no clear D. V lost 3 bases and J lost 8, with 11 bases in between. This CDR3 region has 12 residues. Per the germline V gene, CDR1 is SGDLS and CDR2 is YYNGEE. DNA of the CDR3: TGTGCCAGCAGCGCCTTACTGGAGGGCTACACCTTC. This translates into CASSALLEGYTF.

The V call is TRBV28, the J call TRBJ2-1; 8 bases are a match to TRBD2. Germline V gene lookup returns CDR1 MDHEN and CDR2 SYDVKM. The CDR3 length is 15 residues. The V and J ends lost 3 bases and 4 bases, in that order; junction bases with no gene match: 5. This CDR3 is CASSFSGSSYNEQFF. The DNA of the CDR3 is TGTGCCAGCAGTTTCAGCGGGAGTAGTTACAATGAGCAGTTCTTC.